This T cell receptor (beta chain) was obtained from a study of cytomegalovirus exposure and HLA in healthy donors. Study observations and caveats: A later analysis revealed that TCR association rates differed between HLA loci, peaking at DRB1 and bottoming out at HLA-C. HLA allele associations emerged for 17,000 or so TCR beta sequences in a later analysis, at 0.05 false discovery rate.

The CDR3 spans 16 residues. Looked up from germline, CDR1 is MNHEY and CDR2 is SMNVEV (reference sequence). Trimming removed 6 bases from V and 3 bases from J; junction bases left unmatched: 10. Note on this clone: Its antigen is undetermined.

60 Vbeta and 13 Jbeta primers were used in PCR. Clones were read by immunoSEQ multiplex PCR, and TCRdb kept only the in-frame ones, dropping some. The table includes about 170,000 clones, around 86% detected once. This TCR was recovered from a girl between 2 and 10 years old in good health and CMV-seropositive. The chain employs TRBV27 and TRBJ2-7; 11 positions agree with TRBD2. Sequenced sample: PBMCs. CDR3 nucleotides: TGTGCCAGCAGCTTTCCAGGGACTAGCGGAAGCTACGAGCAGTACTTC. The encoded protein is CASSFPGTSGSYEQYF.